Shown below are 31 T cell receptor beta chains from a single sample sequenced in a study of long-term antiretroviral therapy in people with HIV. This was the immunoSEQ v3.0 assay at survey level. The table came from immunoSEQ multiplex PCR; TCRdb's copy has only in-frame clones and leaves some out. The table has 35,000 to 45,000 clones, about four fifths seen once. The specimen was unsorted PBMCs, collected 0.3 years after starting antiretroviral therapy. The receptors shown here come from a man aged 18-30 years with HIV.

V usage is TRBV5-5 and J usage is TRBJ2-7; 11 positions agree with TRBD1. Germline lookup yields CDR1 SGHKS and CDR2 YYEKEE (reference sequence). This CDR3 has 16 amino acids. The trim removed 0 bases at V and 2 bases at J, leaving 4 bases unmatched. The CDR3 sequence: CASSLGWTGGAYEQYF. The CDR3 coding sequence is TGTGCCAGCAGCTTGGGGTGGACAGGGGGCGCCTACGAGCAGTACTTC.

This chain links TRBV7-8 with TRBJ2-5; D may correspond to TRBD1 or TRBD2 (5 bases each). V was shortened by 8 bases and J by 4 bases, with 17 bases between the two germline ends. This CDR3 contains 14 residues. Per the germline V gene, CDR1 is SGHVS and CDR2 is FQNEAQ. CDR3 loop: CASVVARGPETQYF. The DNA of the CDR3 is TGTGCCAGCGTGGTGGCGAGGGGCCCAGAGACCCAGTACTTC.

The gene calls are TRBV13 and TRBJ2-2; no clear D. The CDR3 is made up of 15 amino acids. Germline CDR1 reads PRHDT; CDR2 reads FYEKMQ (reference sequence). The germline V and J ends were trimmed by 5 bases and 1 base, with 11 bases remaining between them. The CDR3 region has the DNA TGTGCCAGCAGCCCCCGAGGCGGGAACACCGGGGAGCTGTTTTTT. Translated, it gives CASSPRGGNTGELFF.

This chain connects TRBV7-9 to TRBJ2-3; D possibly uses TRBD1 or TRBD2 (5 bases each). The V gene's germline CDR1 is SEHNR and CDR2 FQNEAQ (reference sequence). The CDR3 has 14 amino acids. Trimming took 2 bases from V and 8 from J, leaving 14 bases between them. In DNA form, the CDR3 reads TGTGCCAGCAGCTTACTACAGGCCGCGGGTACGCAGTATTTT. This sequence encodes CASSLLQAAGTQYF.

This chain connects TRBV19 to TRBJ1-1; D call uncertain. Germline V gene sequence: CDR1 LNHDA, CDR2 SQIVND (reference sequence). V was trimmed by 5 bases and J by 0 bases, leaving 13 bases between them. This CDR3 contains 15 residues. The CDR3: CASSQAPGMNTEAFF. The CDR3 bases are TGTGCCAGTAGTCAAGCTCCGGGGATGAACACTGAAGCTTTCTTT.

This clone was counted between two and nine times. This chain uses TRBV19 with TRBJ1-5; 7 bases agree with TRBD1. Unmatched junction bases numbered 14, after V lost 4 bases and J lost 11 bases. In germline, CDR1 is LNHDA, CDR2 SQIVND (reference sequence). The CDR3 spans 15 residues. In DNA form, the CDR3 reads TGTGCCAGTAGTAATCGGGGGGACAGCTTTAGCACCCAGCATTTT. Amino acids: CASSNRGDSFSTQHF.

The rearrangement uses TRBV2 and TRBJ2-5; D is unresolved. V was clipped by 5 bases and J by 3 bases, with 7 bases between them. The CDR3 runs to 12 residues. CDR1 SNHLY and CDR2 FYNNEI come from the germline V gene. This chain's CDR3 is CASSLYEETQYF. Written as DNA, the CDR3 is TGTGCCAGCAGTCTCTACGAAGAGACCCAGTACTTC.

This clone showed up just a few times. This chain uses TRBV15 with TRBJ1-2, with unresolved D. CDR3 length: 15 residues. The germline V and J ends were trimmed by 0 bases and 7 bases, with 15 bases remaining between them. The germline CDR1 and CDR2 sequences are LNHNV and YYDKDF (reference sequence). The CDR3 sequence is CATSREVGAGGGYTF. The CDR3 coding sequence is TGTGCCACCAGCAGAGAAGTAGGTGCGGGTGGTGGCTACACCTTC.

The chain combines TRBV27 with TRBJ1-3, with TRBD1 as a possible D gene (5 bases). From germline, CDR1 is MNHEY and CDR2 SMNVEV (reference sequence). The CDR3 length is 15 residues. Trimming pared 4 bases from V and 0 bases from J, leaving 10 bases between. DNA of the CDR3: TGTGCCAGCAGTTGGTCGGGGGGCTCTGGAAACACCATATATTTT. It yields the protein CASSWSGGSGNTIYF.

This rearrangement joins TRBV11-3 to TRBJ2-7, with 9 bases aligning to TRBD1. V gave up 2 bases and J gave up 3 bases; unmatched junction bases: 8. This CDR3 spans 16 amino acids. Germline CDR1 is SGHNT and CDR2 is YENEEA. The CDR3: CASSLSGGDRDYEQYF. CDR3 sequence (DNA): TGTGCCAGCAGCTTAAGTGGGGGGGACAGGGACTACGAGCAGTACTTC.

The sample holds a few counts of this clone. The CDR3 loop reads CASSPSHEQYF. The CDR3, as DNA: TGTGCCAGCTCACCCAGTCACGAGCAGTACTTC. The rearrangement links TRBV18 to TRBJ2-7; D uncertain. V lost 3 bases and J lost 5, with 5 bases in between. This CDR3 spans 11 amino acids. CDR1 and CDR2 (germline): KGHSH, LQKENI.

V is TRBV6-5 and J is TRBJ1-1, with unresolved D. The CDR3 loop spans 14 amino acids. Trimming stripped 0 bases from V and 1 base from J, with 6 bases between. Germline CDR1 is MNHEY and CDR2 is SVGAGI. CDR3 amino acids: CASSYSSRNTEAFF. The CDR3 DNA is TGTGCCAGCAGTTACTCGTCCAGGAACACTGAAGCTTTCTTT.

CDR3 residues: CASSQQGGREYNEQFF. In DNA, the CDR3 is TGTGCCAGCAGTCAACAAGGCGGGAGGGAGTACAATGAGCAGTTCTTC. The chain couples TRBV6-6 to TRBJ2-1; TRBD2 agrees at 9 bases. Germline V lookup: CDR1 MNHNY, CDR2 SVGAGI (reference sequence). The CDR3 runs 16 residues. J was trimmed by 4 bases and V by 5 bases; bases with no gene match: 9.

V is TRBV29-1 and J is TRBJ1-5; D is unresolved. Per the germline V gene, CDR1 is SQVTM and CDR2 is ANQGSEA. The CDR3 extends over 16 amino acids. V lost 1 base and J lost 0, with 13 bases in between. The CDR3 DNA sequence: TGCAGCGTTGAAGCCGCCGCTGGAAGTAGCAATCAGCCCCAGCATTTT. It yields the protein CSVEAAAGSSNQPQHF.

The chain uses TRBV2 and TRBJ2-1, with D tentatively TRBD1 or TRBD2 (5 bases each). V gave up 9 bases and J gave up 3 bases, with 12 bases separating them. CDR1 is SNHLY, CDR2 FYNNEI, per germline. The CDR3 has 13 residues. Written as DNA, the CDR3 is TGTGCCAGGGGGGAGCGGAACTACAATGAGCAGTTCTTC. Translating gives CARGERNYNEQFF. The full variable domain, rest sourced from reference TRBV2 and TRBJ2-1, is EPEVTQTPSHQVTQMGQEVILRCVPISNHLYFYWYRQILGQKVEFLVSFYNNEISEKSEIFDDQFSVERPDGSNFTLKIRSTKLEDSAMYFCARGERNYNEQFFGPGTRLTVL.

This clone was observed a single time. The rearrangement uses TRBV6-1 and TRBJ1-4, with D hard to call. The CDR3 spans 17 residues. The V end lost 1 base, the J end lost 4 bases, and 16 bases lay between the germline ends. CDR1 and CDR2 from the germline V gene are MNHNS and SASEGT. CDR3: CASSEGVGPTINEKLFF. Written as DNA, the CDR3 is TGTGCCAGCAGTGAAGGGGTAGGGCCCACCATTAATGAAAAACTGTTTTTT.

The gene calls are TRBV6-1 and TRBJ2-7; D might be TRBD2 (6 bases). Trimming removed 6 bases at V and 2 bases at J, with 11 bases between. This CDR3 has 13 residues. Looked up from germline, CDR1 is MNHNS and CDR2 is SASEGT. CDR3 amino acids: CASRPGVTYEQYF. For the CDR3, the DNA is TGTGCCAGCAGGCCGGGGGTCACCTACGAGCAGTACTTC.

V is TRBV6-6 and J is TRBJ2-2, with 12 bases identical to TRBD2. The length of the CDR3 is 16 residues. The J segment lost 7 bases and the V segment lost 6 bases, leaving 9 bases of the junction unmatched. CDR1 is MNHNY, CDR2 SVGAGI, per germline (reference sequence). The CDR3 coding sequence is TGTGCCAGCAGCTCTCTAGCGGGGGGGCGAAACGGGGAGCTGTTTTTT. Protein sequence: CASSSLAGGRNGELFF.

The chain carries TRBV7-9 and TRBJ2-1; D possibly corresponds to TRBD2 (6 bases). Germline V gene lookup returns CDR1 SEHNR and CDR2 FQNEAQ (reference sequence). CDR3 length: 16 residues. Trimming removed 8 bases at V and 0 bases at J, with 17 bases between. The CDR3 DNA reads TGTGCCAGCGCTACGGGGGTCCACAGCTCCTACAATGAGCAGTTCTTC. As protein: CASATGVHSSYNEQFF. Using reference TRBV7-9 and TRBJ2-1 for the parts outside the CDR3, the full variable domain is DTGVSQNPRHKITKRGQNVTFRCDPISEHNRLYWYRQTLGQGPEFLTYFQNEAQLEKSRLLSDRFSAERPKGSFSTLEIQRTEQGDSAMYLCASATGVHSSYNEQFFGPGTRLTVL.

CDR3 bases: TGTGCCAGCAGCTTAGGGGGACAGGGTTGGCAAGAGACCCAGTACTTC. It codes for CASSLGGQGWQETQYF. This chain connects TRBV7-9 to TRBJ2-5; TRBD1 agrees at 9 bases. V lost 1 base to trimming and J lost 2 bases; unmatched junction nucleotides: 5. Germline V gives CDR1 SEHNR, CDR2 FQNEAQ (reference sequence). This CDR3 spans 16 amino acids.

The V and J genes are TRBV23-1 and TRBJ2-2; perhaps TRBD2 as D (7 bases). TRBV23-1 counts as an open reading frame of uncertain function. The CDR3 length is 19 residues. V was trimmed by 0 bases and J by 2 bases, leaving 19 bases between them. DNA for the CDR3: TGCGCCAGCAGTCAATCATGGGCCCAGGGGAGGGAAAACACCGGGGAGCTGTTTTTT. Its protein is CASSQSWAQGRENTGELFF.

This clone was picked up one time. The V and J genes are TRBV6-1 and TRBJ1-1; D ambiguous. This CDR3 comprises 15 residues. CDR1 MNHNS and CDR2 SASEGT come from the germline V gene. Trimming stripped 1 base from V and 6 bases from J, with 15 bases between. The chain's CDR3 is CASSEDLGVRAEAFF. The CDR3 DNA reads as TGTGCCAGCAGTGAAGACCTCGGGGTACGGGCTGAAGCTTTCTTT.

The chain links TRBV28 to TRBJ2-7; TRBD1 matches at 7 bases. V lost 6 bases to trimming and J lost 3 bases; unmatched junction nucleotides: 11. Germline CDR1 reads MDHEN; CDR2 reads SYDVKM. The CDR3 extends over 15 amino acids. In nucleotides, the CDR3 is TGTGCCAGCAGCGAGTACTTCAGGGGGAACTACGAGCAGTACTTC. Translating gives CASSEYFRGNYEQYF. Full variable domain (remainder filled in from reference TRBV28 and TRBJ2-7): DVKVTQSSRYLVKRTGEKVFLECVQDMDHENMFWYRQDPGLGLRLIYFSYDVKMKEKGDIPEGYSVSREKKERFSLILESASTNQTSMYLCASSEYFRGNYEQYFGPGTRLTVT.

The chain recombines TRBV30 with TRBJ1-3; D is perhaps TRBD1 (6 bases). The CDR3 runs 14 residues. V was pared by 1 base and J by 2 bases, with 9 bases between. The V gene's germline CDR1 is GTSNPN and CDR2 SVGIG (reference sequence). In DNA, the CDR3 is TGTGCCTGGAGTGCAGGGGTCGCTGGAAACACCATATATTTT. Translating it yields CAWSAGVAGNTIYF.

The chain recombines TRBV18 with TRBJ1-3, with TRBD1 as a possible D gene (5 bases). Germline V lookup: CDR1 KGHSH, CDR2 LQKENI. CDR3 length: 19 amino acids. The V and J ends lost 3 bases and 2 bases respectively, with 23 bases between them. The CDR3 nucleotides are TGTGCCAGCTCACCTTCCCCCCCCTCCGCAGGGAGCACTGGAAACACCATATATTTT. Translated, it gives CASSPSPPSAGSTGNTIYF. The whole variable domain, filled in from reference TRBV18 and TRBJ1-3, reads NAGVMQNPRHLVRRRGQEARLRCSPMKGHSHVYWYRQLPEEGLKFMVYLQKENIIDESGMPKERFSAEFPKEGPSILRIQQVVRGDSAAYFCASSPSPPSAGSTGNTIYFGEGSWLTVV.

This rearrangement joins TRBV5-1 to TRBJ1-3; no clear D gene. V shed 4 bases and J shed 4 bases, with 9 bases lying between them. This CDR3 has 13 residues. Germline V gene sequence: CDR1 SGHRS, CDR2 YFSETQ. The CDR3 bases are TGCGCCAGCAGCCCGGAGGGAGGAAACACCATATATTTT. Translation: CASSPEGGNTIYF.

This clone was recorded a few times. CDR3 in amino acids: CASSWGTGELFF. The CDR3 bases are TGTGCCAGCAGCTGGGGGACCGGGGAGCTGTTTTTT. V usage is TRBV7-3 and J usage is TRBJ2-2; D is tentatively TRBD1 or TRBD2 (5 bases each). The ends were cut back, 4 bases at V and 5 bases at J, with 5 bases in the middle. This CDR3 comprises 12 residues. CDR1 is SGHTA, CDR2 FQGTGA, per germline.

The CDR3 region has the DNA TGTGCCAGCAGCTCCCGTCACCTGGGGGTAGATACGCAGTATTTT. It is translated as CASSSRHLGVDTQYF. This rearrangement joins TRBV7-2 to TRBJ2-3; D tentatively fits TRBD1 or TRBD2 (5 bases each). Germline values: CDR1 SGHTA, CDR2 FQGNSA. Trimming stripped 4 bases from V and 5 bases from J, with 16 bases between. The CDR3 totals 15 residues.

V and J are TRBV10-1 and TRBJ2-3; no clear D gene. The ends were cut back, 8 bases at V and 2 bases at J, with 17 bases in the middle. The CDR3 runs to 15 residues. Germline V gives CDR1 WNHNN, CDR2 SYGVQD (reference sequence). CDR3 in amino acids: CASSKTATSTDTQYF. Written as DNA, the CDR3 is TGCGCCAGCTCTAAAACGGCTACATCCACAGATACGCAGTATTTT.

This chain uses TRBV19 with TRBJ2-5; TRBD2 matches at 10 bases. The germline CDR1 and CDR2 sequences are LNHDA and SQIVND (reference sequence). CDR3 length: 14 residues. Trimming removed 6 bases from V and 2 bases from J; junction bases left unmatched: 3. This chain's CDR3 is CASRATSGQETQYF. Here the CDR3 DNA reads TGTGCCAGTAGGGCGACTAGCGGGCAAGAGACCCAGTACTTC.

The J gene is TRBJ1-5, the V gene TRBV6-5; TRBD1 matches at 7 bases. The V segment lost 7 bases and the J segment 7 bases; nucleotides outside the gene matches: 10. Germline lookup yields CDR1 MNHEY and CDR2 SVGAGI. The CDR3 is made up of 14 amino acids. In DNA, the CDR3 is TGTGCCAGCACCTGGACAGGCCCCTTGCAGCCCCAGCATTTT. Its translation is CASTWTGPLQPQHF.